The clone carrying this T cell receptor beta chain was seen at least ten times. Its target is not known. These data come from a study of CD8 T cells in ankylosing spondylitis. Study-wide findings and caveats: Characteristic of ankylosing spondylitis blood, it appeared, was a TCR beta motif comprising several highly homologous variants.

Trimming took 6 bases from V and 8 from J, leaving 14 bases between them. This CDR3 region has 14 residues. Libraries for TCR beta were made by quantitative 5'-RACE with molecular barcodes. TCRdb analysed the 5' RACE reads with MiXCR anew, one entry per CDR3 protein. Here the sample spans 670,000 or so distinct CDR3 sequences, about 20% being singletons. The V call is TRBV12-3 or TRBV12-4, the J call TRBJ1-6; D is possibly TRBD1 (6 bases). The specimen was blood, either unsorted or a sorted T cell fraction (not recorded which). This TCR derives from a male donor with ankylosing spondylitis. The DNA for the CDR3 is TGTGCCAGCAGCACGGACAGATGGGATTCACCCCTCCACTTT. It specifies CASSTDRWDSPLHF.